The 10 T cell receptor beta chains listed next were all sequenced from one sample in a study of blood T cell repertoires in COVID-19. Clones were read by immunoSEQ multiplex PCR, and TCRdb kept only the in-frame ones, dropping some. The sample holds fewer than 250,000 clones, roughly 90% seen once. Material for sequencing was PBMCs or T cells enriched from blood (not recorded which). These receptors came from a woman under 40 with acute COVID-19.

The chain combines TRBV6-4 with TRBJ2-1; tentative D call: TRBD2 (6 bases). Per the germline V gene, CDR1 is MRHNA and CDR2 is SNTAGT. This CDR3 has 15 residues. With 3 bases removed from V and 0 bases from J, the gap between germline ends came to 9 bases. CDR3 loop: CASSETGDSYNEQFF. CDR3 in DNA: TGTGCCAGCAGTGAGACGGGAGACTCCTACAATGAGCAGTTCTTC.

This clone is a singleton in its sample. The CDR3 protein is CSASSGGSYEQYF. The CDR3 DNA reads TGCAGTGCTAGTAGCGGGGGTTCCTACGAGCAGTACTTC. V is TRBV20-1 and J is TRBJ2-7, with 9 positions matching TRBD2. This CDR3 spans 13 amino acids. Unmatched junction bases numbered 1, after V lost 3 bases and J lost 1 base. In germline, CDR1 is DFQATT, CDR2 SNEGSKA (reference sequence).

This rearrangement joins TRBV5-6 to TRBJ2-7; D unresolved. The CDR3 has 13 residues. V was clipped by 1 base and J by 2 bases, with 7 bases between them. Germline assignment: CDR1 SGHDT and CDR2 YYEEEE. CDR3 DNA sequence: TGTGCCAGCAGCTTGACCCAGACCTACGAGCAGTACTTC. Its protein is CASSLTQTYEQYF. The full variable domain, its missing parts supplied by reference TRBV5-6 and TRBJ2-7, is DAGVTQSPTHLIKTRGQQVTLRCSPKSGHDTVSWYQQALGQGPQFIFQYYEEEERQRGNFPDRFSGHQFPNYSSELNVNALLLGDSALYLCASSLTQTYEQYFGPGTRLTVT.

This clone has just a few counts. The chain uses TRBV25-1 and TRBJ1-4; no clear D gene. V was pared by 4 bases and J by 3 bases, with 6 bases between. The CDR3 is 13 residues long. Looked up from germline, CDR1 is MGHDK and CDR2 is SYGVNS. CDR3 DNA: TGTGCCAGCAGTGTTGGCCCTAATGAAAAACTGTTTTTT. Its translation: CASSVGPNEKLFF.

The chain combines TRBV19 with TRBJ1-1, with 8 bases matching TRBD1. Trimming at V came to 6 bases and at J to 5 bases, leaving 5 bases not matched to a gene. Germline V gene sequence: CDR1 LNHDA, CDR2 SQIVND (reference sequence). CDR3 length: 13 residues. Here the CDR3 reads CASRAGGGTEAFF. CDR3 coding DNA: TGTGCCAGTAGGGCAGGGGGCGGGACTGAAGCTTTCTTT. Variable domain in full (rest from reference TRBV19 and TRBJ1-1): DGGITQSPKYLFRKEGQNVTLSCEQNLNHDAMYWYRQDPGQGLRLIYYSQIVNDFQKGDIAEGYSVSREKKESFPLTVTSAQKNPTAFYLCASRAGGGTEAFFGQGTRLTVV.

V gene TRBV28 combines with J gene TRBJ2-7; TRBD1 might be the D (6 bases). The CDR3 has 13 residues. The germline V and J ends were trimmed by 2 bases and 6 bases, with 11 bases remaining between them. The germline CDR1 and CDR2 sequences are MDHEN and SYDVKM. In nucleotides, the CDR3 is TGTGCCAGCAGTTTAATGGCAGGGGCCGAGCAGTACTTC. Residues: CASSLMAGAEQYF.

This clone occurred once. The V call is TRBV10-3, the J call TRBJ2-3, with 13 bases aligning to TRBD2. Trimming cost V 5 bases and J 0 bases; bases outside gene matches: 5. Germline loops: CDR1 ENHRY, CDR2 SYGVKD. CDR3 length: 17 residues. CDR3 sequence: CAISPGLAGPSTDTQYF. The DNA for the CDR3 is TGTGCCATCAGTCCGGGACTAGCGGGGCCTAGCACAGATACGCAGTATTTT.

The chain employs TRBV27 and TRBJ2-7; D perhaps matches TRBD1 (5 bases). Germline CDR1 is MNHEY and CDR2 is SMNVEV (reference sequence). The CDR3 totals 15 residues. V lost 8 bases to trimming and J lost 0 bases, with 17 bases between them. CDR3 sequence (DNA): TGTGCCAGCGGGAAGGGCAGGGCGAGCTCCTACGAGCAGTACTTC. Protein product: CASGKGRASSYEQYF.

This clone showed up just once. The chain employs TRBV19 and TRBJ2-7, with 8 positions matching TRBD2. The CDR3 is 15 amino acids. The V gene end was trimmed by 9 bases and the J gene end by 6 bases; junction bases not matched to a gene: 16. The germline gives CDR1 LNHDA, CDR2 SQIVND (reference sequence). The DNA for the CDR3 is TGTGCCAGCCTACCCTCCGGGACTAGTGAGAGCGAGCAGTACTTC. This translates into CASLPSGTSESEQYF.

The DNA for the CDR3 is TGTGCCAGCAGTTACCGGGGGGGGCCCTACAATGAGCAGTTCTTC. Translating it yields CASSYRGGPYNEQFF. This chain connects TRBV6-5 to TRBJ2-1, with 8 bases identical to TRBD2. CDR3 size: 15 residues. CDR1 is MNHEY and CDR2 is SVGAGI in the germline V gene. V trimming: 2 bases; J trimming: 2 bases; junction bases outside the gene matches: 2.